Listed below are T cell receptor beta chains from one sample, sequenced in a study of OX40 agonist ivuxolimab in advanced cancers. The assay was immunoSEQ multiplex PCR, and TCRdb's table has in-frame clones only and misses some. Of 30,000 or so clones in the sample, 90% to 95% were seen once. The specimen was CD4+ or CD8+ T cells sorted from blood, collected in a trial of the OX40 agonist ivuxolimab. The receptors were gathered from an adult with an advanced solid tumor such as melanoma, head and neck, liver or kidney cancer. Each CDR3 is given with its conserved first and last residue. The D gene is left open where the match is weak. Only part of the rows carry a size: once, few, many, or a class if the clone is expanded.

-,-,TRBV5-6,17,TRBJ1-4,CASSLDGTPGRGEKLFF,TGTGCCAGCAGCTTGGACGGGACCCCTGGGAGGGGTGAAAAACTGTTTTTT
-,-,TRBV15,13,TRBJ1-1,CATKDIMNTEAFF,TGTGCCACAAAGGACATTATGAACACTGAAGCTTTCTTT
-,-,TRBV7-9,13,TRBJ2-5,CASNTFPVETQYF,TGTGCCAGCAACACATTTCCCGTAGAGACCCAGTACTTC
-,-,TRBV6-1,15,TRBJ2-1,CASGLQGVVGDEQFF,TGTGCCAGCGGTCTACAGGGTGTGGTCGGGGATGAGCAGTTCTTC
TRBD1,-,TRBV5-1,13,TRBJ2-7,CASRGQEFDEQYF,TGCGCCAGCAGGGGACAGGAGTTTGACGAGCAGTACTTC
TRBD1,-,TRBV19,14,TRBJ1-5,CASTSDRDNQPQHF,TGTGCCAGTACCTCGGACAGGGACAATCAGCCCCAGCATTTT
-,-,TRBV6-1,11,TRBJ2-7,CASRYAYEQYF,TGTGCCAGCAGGTATGCCTACGAGCAGTACTTC
TRBD1,-,TRBV27,13,TRBJ2-7,CASSLTGAYEQYF,TGTGCCAGCAGTTTGACAGGGGCCTACGAGCAGTACTTC
-,-,TRBV6-4,13,TRBJ2-3,CASSDKITDTQYF,TGTGCCAGCAGTGACAAAATAACAGATACGCAGTATTTT
-,-,TRBV6-1,14,TRBJ1-4,CASSRGHENEKLFF,TGTGCCAGCAGTCGAGGACACGAAAATGAAAAACTGTTTTTT
TRBD2,-,TRBV7-9,15,TRBJ2-1,CASSLSLAGGPEQFF,TGTGCCAGCAGCCTTTCACTAGCGGGAGGGCCTGAGCAGTTCTTC
TRBD1,-,TRBV5-1,16,TRBJ2-7,CASSLGFGTDLYEQYF,TGCGCCAGCAGCTTGGGGTTTGGGACAGACCTCTACGAGCAGTACTTC
TRBD1,-,TRBV9,12,TRBJ1-1,CASSPAGQEAFF,TGTGCCAGCAGCCCGGCCGGACAGGAGGCTTTCTTT
TRBD1,-,TRBV7-2,14,TRBJ2-1,CASSLAHRGNEQFF,TGTGCCAGCAGCTTAGCGCACAGGGGGAATGAGCAGTTCTTC
-,once,TRBV30,18,TRBJ1-1,CAWSAPRFLTGLNTEAFF,TGTGCCTGGAGTGCCCCCCGATTCCTGACAGGTCTGAACACTGAAGCTTTCTTT
-,-,TRBV19,15,TRBJ1-5,CASSIAQGGTQPQHF,TGTGCCAGTAGTATAGCACAGGGCGGCACTCAGCCCCAGCATTTT
-,-,TRBV7-3,13,TRBJ2-3,CASSLMGADTQYF,TGTGCCAGCAGCTTAATGGGGGCAGATACGCAGTATTTT
TRBD1,-,TRBV5-4,13,TRBJ2-7,CASVAGTEGEQYF,TGTGCCAGCGTGGCCGGGACAGAAGGGGAGCAGTACTTC
-,-,TRBV9,15,TRBJ2-1,CASTPGDHSYNEQFF,TGTGCCAGCACTCCTGGAGATCACTCCTACAATGAGCAGTTCTTC
TRBD1,-,TRBV6-5,15,TRBJ2-2,CASSSTGGNTGELFF,TGTGCCAGCAGCTCTACAGGGGGCAACACCGGGGAGCTGTTTTTT
TRBD2,-,TRBV2,18,TRBJ2-1,CASISRTSGRFSYNEQFF,TGTGCCAGCATTTCCCGGACTAGCGGGAGGTTCTCCTACAATGAGCAGTTCTTC
TRBD1,-,TRBV7-7,13,TRBJ2-7,CASSPGQGYEQYF,TGTGCCAGCAGCCCAGGACAGGGATACGAGCAGTACTTC
-,-,TRBV27,15,TRBJ2-5,CASSLSMGRGETQYF,TGTGCCAGCAGTTTATCGATGGGCCGGGGGGAGACCCAGTACTTC
TRBD2,-,TRBV30,19,TRBJ2-1,CAWSSAGTSGVSSYNEQFF,TGTGCCTGGAGTTCCGCCGGGACTAGCGGGGTTAGCTCCTACAATGAGCAGTTCTTC
-,once,TRBV7-9,15,TRBJ1-2,CASSLGGRDNYGYTF,TGTGCCAGCAGCTTGGGGGGCAGGGATAACTATGGCTACACCTTC
-,-,TRBV30,13,TRBJ2-7,CAWSDGQSYEQYF,TGTGCCTGGAGTGACGGACAGTCCTACGAGCAGTACTTC
-,once,TRBV5-1,12,TRBJ1-1,CASSLADSQAFF,TGCGCCAGCAGCTTGGCCGATTCTCAAGCTTTCTTT
TRBD2,-,TRBV9,17,TRBJ2-3,CASSVESSGVNTDTQYF,TGTGCCAGCAGCGTAGAATCTAGCGGGGTAAACACAGATACGCAGTATTTT
-,once,TRBV15,17,TRBJ1-5,CATSRAGGMDSNQPQHF,TGTGCCACCAGCAGAGCGGGGGGCATGGATAGCAATCAGCCCCAGCATTTT
-,-,TRBV4-1,14,TRBJ1-4,CASSQDRGGEKLFF,TGCGCCAGCAGCCAAGATCGGGGCGGTGAAAAACTGTTTTTT
TRBD1,-,TRBV7-9,14,TRBJ2-5,CASSHQGAWETQYF,TGTGCCAGCAGCCATCAGGGGGCGTGGGAGACCCAGTACTTC
-,-,TRBV9,12,TRBJ2-2,CASSGFTGELFF,TGTGCCAGCAGCGGTTTTACCGGGGAGCTGTTTTTT
-,-,TRBV2,16,TRBJ1-2,CASTATVQGIDYGYTF,TGTGCCAGCACCGCCACAGTGCAGGGGATTGACTATGGCTACACCTTC
-,-,TRBV7-9,14,TRBJ2-7,CASSLGGSAYEQYF,TGTGCCAGCAGCTTAGGTGGGTCGGCCTACGAGCAGTACTTC
-,-,TRBV7-2,13,TRBJ1-1,CASSLWGGTEAFF,TGTGCCAGCAGCTTATGGGGGGGGACTGAAGCTTTCTTT
-,once,TRBV29-1,14,TRBJ2-4,CSVEVTRTEGIQYF,TGCAGCGTTGAAGTGACCAGGACAGAGGGCATTCAGTACTTC
-,-,TRBV7-3,13,TRBJ2-1,CASSLTWGNEQFF,TGTGCCAGCAGCTTAACTTGGGGGAATGAGCAGTTCTTC
-,once,TRBV7-9,15,TRBJ1-5,CASSSSAGGGQPQHF,TGTGCCAGCAGCTCATCTGCAGGTGGAGGTCAGCCCCAGCATTTT
TRBD1,-,TRBV19,15,TRBJ1-1,CASSIFSGGNTEAFF,TGTGCCAGTAGTATATTTTCAGGGGGGAACACTGAAGCCTTCTTT
-,-,TRBV4-1,14,TRBJ1-1,CASSQDRGGVEAFF,TGCGCCAGCAGCCAAGATAGGGGGGGTGTCGAAGCTTTCTTT
TRBD1,-,TRBV5-4,14,TRBJ2-7,CASSGDRNTYEQYF,TGTGCCAGCAGCGGGGACAGGAATACCTACGAGCAGTACTTC
TRBD2,-,TRBV19,16,TRBJ2-2,CASSLILAGGPGELFF,TGTGCCAGTAGCTTAATACTAGCGGGAGGACCCGGGGAGCTGTTTTTT
TRBD1,-,TRBV30,13,TRBJ1-1,CAWNQGAGTEAFF,TGTGCCTGGAACCAGGGGGCCGGGACTGAAGCTTTCTTT
-,-,TRBV27,14,TRBJ2-7,CASSLENRVHEQYF,TGTGCCAGCAGTTTGGAAAACAGGGTCCACGAGCAGTACTTC
TRBD1,-,TRBV7-6,18,TRBJ2-3,CASSPTDRAGLVADTQYF,TGTGCCAGCAGCCCAACAGACAGGGCTGGCTTGGTTGCAGATACGCAGTATTTT
TRBD2,-,TRBV30,14,TRBJ2-5,CACNLAGVSETQYF,TGTGCCTGCAACCTAGCGGGAGTCTCAGAGACCCAGTACTTC
-,-,TRBV4-3,14,TRBJ1-2,CASSQWGGRGGYTF,TGCGCCAGCAGCCAGTGGGGAGGGCGAGGGGGCTACACCTTC
-,once,TRBV21-1,13,TRBJ2-7,CASERGGAYEQYF,TGTGCCAGCGAAAGGGGGGGGGCCTACGAGCAGTACTTC
-,-,TRBV5-1,11,TRBJ2-5,CASSLSETQYF,TGCGCCAGCAGCTTGTCAGAGACCCAGTACTTC
-,-,TRBV5-1,16,TRBJ1-1,CASSLRVAYMNTEAFF,TGCGCCAGCAGCTTGCGGGTGGCCTACATGAACACTGAAGCTTTCTTT
-,-,TRBV5-5,14,TRBJ1-1,CASSLHRVDTEAFF,TGTGCCAGCAGCTTGCACAGGGTGGACACTGAAGCTTTCTTT
TRBD1,-,TRBV7-9,15,TRBJ1-4,CASSPPLDRREKLFF,TGTGCCAGCAGCCCCCCGCTGGACAGGCGTGAAAAACTGTTTTTT
-,-,TRBV5-5,12,TRBJ2-7,CASSLNTYEQYF,TGTGCCAGCAGCTTGAATACCTACGAGCAGTACTTC
TRBD2,-,TRBV4-2,19,TRBJ2-1,CASNQGGLAGPRGYNEQFF,TGTGCCAGCAACCAGGGAGGGCTAGCGGGCCCCCGGGGCTACAATGAGCAGTTCTTC
TRBD2,-,TRBV5-4,15,TRBJ2-1,CASSLVAGENNEQFF,TGTGCCAGCAGCTTAGTAGCGGGGGAAAACAATGAGCAGTTCTTC
-,-,TRBV10-2,14,TRBJ1-6,CASSESGTHSPLHF,TGCGCCAGCAGTGAGTCAGGGACCCACTCACCCCTCCACTTT
TRBD2,few,TRBV9,14,TRBJ2-2,CASSRGGLTGELFF,TGTGCCAGCAGTCGGGGGGGCCTCACCGGGGAGCTGTTTTTT
TRBD1,-,TRBV27,15,TRBJ2-7,CASSTPGQGTYEQYF,TGTGCCAGCAGTACACCGGGACAGGGGACCTACGAGCAGTACTTC
-,-,TRBV7-7,13,TRBJ2-1,CASSLGRVDEQFF,TGTGCCAGCAGCTTGGGCAGGGTCGATGAGCAGTTCTTC
TRBD2,once,TRBV7-9,16,TRBJ2-1,CANLPGLAGGLDEQFF,TGTGCCAACTTACCGGGACTAGCGGGAGGGCTGGATGAGCAGTTCTTC